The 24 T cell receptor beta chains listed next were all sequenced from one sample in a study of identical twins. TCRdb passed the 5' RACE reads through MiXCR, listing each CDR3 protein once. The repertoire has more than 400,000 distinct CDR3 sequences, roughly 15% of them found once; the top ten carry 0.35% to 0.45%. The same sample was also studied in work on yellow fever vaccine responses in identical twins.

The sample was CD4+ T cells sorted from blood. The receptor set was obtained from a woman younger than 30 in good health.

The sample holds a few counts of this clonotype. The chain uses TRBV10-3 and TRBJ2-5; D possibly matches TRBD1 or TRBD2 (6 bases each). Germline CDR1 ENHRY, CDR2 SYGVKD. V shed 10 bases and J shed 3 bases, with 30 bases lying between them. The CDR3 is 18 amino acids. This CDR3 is CAKTRFKGGREIEETQYF. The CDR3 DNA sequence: TGTGCCAAAACTAGATTTAAGGGGGGACGCGAAATTGAAGAGACCCAGTACTTC.

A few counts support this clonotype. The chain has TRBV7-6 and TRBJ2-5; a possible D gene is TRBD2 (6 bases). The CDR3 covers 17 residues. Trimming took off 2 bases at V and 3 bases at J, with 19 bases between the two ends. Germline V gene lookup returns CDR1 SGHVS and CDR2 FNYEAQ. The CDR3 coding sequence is TGTGCCAGCAGCTTACAACCGGGCTCCGGAGGGGAAGAGACCCAGTACTTC. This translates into CASSLQPGSGGEETQYF.

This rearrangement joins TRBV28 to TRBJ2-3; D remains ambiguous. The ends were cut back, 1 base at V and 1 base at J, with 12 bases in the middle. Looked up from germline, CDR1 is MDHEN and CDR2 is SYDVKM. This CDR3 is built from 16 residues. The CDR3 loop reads CASSLSLLGGTDTQYF. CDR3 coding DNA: TGTGCCAGCAGTTTATCCCTCCTTGGTGGCACAGATACGCAGTATTTT.

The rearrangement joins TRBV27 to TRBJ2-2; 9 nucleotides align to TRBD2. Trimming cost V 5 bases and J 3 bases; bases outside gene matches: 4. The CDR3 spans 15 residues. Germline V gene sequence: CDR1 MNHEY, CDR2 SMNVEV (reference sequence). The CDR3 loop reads CASSTLAGDTGELFF. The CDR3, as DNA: TGTGCCAGCAGTACGTTAGCGGGGGACACCGGGGAGCTGTTTTTT.

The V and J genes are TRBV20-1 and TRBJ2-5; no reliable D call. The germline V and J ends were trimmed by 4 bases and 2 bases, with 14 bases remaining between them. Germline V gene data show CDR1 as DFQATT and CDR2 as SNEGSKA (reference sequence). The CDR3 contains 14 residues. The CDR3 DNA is TGCAGTGCTACCAGCCCACCCCATCAAGAGACCCAGTACTTC. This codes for CSATSPPHQETQYF.

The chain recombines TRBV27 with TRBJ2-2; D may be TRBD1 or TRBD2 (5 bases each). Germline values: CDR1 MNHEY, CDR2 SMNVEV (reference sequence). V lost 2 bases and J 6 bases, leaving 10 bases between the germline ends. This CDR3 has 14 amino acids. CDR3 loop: CASSLILGAGELFF. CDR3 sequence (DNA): TGTGCCAGCAGTTTAATATTGGGGGCCGGGGAGCTGTTTTTT.

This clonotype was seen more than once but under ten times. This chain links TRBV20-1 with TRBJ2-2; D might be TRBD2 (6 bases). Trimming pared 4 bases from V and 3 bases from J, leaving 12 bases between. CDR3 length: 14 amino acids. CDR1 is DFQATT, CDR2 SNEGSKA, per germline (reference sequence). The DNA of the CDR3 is TGCAGTGCTATCCGGGAGCCCCACACCGGGGAGCTGTTTTTT. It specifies CSAIREPHTGELFF.

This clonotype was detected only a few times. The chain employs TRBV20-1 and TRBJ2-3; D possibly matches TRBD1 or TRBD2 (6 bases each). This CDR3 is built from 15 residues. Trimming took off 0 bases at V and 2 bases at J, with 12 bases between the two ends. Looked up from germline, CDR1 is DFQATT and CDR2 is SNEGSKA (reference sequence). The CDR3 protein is CSARDQGGTTDTQYF. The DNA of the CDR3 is TGCAGTGCTAGAGATCAAGGGGGGACCACAGATACGCAGTATTTT.

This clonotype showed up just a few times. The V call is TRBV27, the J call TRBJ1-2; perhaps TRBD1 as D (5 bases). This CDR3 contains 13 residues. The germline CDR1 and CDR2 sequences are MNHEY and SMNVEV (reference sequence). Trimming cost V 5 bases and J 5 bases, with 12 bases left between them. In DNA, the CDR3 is TGTGCCAGCAGTATTGAGGGGAGATATGGCTACACCTTC. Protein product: CASSIEGRYGYTF.

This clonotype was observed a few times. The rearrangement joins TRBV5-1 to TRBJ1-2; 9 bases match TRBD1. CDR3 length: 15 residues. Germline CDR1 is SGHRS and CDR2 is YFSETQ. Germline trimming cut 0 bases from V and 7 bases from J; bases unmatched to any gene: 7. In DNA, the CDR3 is TGCGCCAGCAGCTTGGAGGGGACAGGGCCGGGTGGCTACACCTTC. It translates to CASSLEGTGPGGYTF.

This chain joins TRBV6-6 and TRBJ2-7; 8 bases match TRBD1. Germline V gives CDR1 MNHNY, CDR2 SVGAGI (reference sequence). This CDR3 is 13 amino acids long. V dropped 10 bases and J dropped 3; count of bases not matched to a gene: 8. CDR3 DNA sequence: TGTGCCACCAGCCAGACAGGGGACTACGAGCAGTACGTC. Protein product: CATSQTGDYEQYV.

This chain's CDR3 is CSARGRETDTQYF. The CDR3 DNA follows: TGCAGTGCTAGAGGCAGGGAGACAGATACGCAGTATTTT. The chain recombines TRBV20-1 with TRBJ2-3, with D perhaps TRBD1 or TRBD2 (5 bases each). In germline, CDR1 is DFQATT, CDR2 SNEGSKA (reference sequence). V dropped 1 base and J dropped 3 bases, with 8 bases sitting between them. The CDR3 contains 13 residues.

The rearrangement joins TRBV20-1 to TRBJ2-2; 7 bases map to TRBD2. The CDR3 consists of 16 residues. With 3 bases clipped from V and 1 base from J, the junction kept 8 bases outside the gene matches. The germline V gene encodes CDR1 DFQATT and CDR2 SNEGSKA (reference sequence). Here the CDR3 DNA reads TGCAGTGCTAGGGTTGGCGGGAGCGGGAACACCGGGGAGCTGTTTTTT. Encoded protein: CSARVGGSGNTGELFF.

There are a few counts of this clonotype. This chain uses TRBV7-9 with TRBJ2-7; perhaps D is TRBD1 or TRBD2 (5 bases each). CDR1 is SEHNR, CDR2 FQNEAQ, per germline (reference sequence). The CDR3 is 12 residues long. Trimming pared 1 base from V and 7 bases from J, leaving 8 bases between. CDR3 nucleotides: TGTGCCAGCAGCTTAGATTGGGGGGAGCAGTACTTC. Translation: CASSLDWGEQYF.

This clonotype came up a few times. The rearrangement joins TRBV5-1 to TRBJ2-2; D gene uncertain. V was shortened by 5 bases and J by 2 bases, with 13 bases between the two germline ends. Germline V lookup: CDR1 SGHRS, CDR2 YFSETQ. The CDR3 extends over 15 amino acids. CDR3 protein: CASSPSPDNTGELFF. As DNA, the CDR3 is TGCGCCAGCAGTCCATCCCCGGATAACACCGGGGAGCTGTTTTTT.

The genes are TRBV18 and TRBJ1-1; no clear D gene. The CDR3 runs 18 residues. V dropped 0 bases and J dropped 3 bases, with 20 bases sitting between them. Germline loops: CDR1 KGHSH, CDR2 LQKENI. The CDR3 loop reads CASSPPNINLDADTEAFF. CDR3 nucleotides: TGTGCCAGCTCACCACCGAACATAAACCTCGATGCCGACACTGAAGCTTTCTTT.

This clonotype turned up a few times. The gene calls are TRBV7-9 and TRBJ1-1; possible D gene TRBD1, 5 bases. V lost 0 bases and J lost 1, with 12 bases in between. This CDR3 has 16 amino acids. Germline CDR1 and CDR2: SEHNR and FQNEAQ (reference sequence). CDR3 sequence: CASSLALGTGNTEAFF. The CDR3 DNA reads TGTGCCAGCAGCTTAGCGCTAGGGACGGGGAACACTGAAGCTTTCTTT.

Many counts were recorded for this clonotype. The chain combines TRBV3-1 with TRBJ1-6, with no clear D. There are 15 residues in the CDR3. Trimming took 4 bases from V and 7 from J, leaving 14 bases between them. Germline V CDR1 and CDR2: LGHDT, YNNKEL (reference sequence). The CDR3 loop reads CASSRNSNKNSPLHF. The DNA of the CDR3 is TGTGCCAGCAGCCGCAACAGCAATAAGAATTCACCCCTCCACTTT.

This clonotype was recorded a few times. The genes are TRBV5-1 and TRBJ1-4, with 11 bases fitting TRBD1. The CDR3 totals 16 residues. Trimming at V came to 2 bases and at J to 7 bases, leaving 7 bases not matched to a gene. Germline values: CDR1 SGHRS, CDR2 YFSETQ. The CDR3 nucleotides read TGCGCCAGCAGCTTCGGGACAGGGGGATCGAGTGAAAAACTGTTTTTT. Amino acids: CASSFGTGGSSEKLFF.

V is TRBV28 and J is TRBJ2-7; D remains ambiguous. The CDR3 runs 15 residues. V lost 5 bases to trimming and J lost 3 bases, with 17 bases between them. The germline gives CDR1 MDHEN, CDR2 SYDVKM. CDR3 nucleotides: TGTGCCAGCAGTCCATTAGGGTCACTAAACTACGAGCAGTACTTC. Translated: CASSPLGSLNYEQYF.

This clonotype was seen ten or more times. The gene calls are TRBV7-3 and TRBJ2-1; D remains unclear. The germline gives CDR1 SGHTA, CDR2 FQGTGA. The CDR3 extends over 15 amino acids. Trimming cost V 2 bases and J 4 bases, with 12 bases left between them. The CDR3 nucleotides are TGTGCCAGCAGCTTAGGCCTCGGGCTGTACAATGAGCAGTTCTTC. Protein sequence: CASSLGLGLYNEQFF.

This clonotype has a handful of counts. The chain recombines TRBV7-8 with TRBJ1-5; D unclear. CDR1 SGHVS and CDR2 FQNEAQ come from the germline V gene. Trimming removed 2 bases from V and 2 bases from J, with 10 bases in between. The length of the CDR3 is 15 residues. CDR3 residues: CASSLLGIGNQPQHF. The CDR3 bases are TGTGCCAGCAGCTTATTGGGGATAGGCAATCAGCCCCAGCATTTT. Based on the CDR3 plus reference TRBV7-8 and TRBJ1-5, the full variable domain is GAGVSQSPRYKVAKRGQDVALRCDPISGHVSLFWYQQALGQGPEFLTYFQNEAQLDKSGLPSDRFFAERPEGSVSTLKIQRTQQEDSAVYLCASSLLGIGNQPQHFGDGTRLSIL.

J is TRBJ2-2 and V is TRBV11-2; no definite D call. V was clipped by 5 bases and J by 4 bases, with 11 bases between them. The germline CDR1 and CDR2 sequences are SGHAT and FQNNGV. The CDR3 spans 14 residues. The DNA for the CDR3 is TGTGCCAGCAGCCGCTGGGGTCCCACCGGGGAGCTGTTTTTT. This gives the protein CASSRWGPTGELFF.

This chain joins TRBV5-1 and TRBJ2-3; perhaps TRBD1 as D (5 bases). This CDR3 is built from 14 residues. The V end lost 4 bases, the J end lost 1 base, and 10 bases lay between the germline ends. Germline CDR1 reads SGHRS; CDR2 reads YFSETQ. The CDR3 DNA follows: TGCGCCAGCAGCCTCCCGACAGGCACAGATACGCAGTATTTT. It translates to CASSLPTGTDTQYF.